This TCR beta chain was retrieved from a study of CD8+CD57+ T cells in acquired aplastic anemia. Whole-study context: On average, sorted CD4+ and CD8+ cells gave 3.2 ug of DNA.

Both TCR beta VDJ combination and CDR3 sequence profiling were carried out. Genomic DNA was the template for this profiling. TCRdb re-derived calls from the reads in MiXCR, one entry per CDR3 protein. The sample consists of roughly 190,000 distinct CDR3 sequences, around half of them appearing once. The CDR3 is 16 residues long. CDR1 SNHLY and CDR2 FYNNEI come from the germline V gene. The V gene end was trimmed by 6 bases and the J gene end by 6 bases; junction bases not matched to a gene: 11. There are many counts of this clonotype. Sequencing involved patients with CD8+CD57+ cell expansion previously shown by flow cytometry. Every patient had severe acquired aplastic anemia.

The source of this sequence is a human donor with aplastic anemia. The specimen was sorted CD4+, CD8+, or CD8+CD57+ T cells (not recorded which) from PBMCs. The chain recombines TRBV2 with TRBJ1-3, with 10 bases lining up with TRBD1. The DNA of the CDR3 is TGTGCCAGCAGGGGTTGGGGGACAGGGGTAGAAAACACCATATATTTT. Protein: CASRGWGTGVENTIYF.